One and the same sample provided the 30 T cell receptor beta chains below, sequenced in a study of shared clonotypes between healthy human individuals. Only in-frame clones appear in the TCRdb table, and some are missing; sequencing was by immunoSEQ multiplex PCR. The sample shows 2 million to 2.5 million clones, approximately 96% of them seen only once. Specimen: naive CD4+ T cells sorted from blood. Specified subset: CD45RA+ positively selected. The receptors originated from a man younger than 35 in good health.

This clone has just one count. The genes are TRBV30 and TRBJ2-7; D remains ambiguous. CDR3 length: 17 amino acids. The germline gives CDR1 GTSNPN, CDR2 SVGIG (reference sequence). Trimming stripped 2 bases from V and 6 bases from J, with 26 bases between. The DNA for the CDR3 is TGTGCCTGGAGTCCAGATGGGAACAGACAATACCTCTTCGAGCAGTACTTC. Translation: CAWSPDGNRQYLFEQYF.

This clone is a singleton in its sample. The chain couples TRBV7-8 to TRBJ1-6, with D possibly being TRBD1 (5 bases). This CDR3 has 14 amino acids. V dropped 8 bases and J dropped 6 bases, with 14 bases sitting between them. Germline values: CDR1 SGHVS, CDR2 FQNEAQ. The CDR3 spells CASCYGHLNSPLHF. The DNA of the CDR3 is TGTGCCAGCTGCTACGGACACCTTAATTCACCCCTCCACTTT.

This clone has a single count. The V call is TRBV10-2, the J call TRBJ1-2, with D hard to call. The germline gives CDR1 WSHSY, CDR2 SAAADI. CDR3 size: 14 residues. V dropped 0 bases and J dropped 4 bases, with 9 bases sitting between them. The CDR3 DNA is TGCGCCAGCAGTGAGTCCCCAGGACCCTATGGCTACACCTTC. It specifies CASSESPGPYGYTF.

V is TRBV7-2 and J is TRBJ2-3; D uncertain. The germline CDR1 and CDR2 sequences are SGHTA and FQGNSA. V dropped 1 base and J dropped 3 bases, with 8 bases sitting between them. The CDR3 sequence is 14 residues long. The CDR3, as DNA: TGTGCCAGCAGCTTAGATCTACAGACAGATACGCAGTATTTT. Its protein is CASSLDLQTDTQYF.

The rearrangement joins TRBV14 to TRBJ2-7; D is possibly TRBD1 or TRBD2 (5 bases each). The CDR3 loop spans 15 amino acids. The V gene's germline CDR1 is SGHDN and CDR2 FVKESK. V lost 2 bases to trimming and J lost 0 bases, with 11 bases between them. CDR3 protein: CASSQWDGSSYEQYF. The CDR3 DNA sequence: TGTGCCAGCAGCCAATGGGACGGCAGCTCCTACGAGCAGTACTTC.

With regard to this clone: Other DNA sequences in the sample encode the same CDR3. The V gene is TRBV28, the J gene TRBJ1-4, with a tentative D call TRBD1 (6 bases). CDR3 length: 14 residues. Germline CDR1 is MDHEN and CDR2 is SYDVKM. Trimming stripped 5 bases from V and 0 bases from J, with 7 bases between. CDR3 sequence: CASSEGATNEKLFF. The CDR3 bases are TGTGCCAGCAGTGAGGGGGCAACTAATGAAAAACTGTTTTTT. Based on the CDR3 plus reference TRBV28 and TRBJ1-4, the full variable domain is DVKVTQSSRYLVKRTGEKVFLECVQDMDHENMFWYRQDPGLGLRLIYFSYDVKMKEKGDIPEGYSVSREKKERFSLILESASTNQTSMYLCASSEGATNEKLFFGSGTQLSVL.

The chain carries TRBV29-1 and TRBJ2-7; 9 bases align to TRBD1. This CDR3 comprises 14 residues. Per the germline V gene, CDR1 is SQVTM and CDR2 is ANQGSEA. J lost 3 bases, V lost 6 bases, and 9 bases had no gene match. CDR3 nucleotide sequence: TGCAGCGTCAAGGTGGGGACAGGGTACTACGAGCAGTACTTC. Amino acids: CSVKVGTGYYEQYF.

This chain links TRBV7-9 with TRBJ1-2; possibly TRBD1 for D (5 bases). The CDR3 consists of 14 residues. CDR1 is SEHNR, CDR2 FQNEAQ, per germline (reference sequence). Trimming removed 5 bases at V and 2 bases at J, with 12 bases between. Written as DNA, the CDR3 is TGTGCCAGCAGCCCTAGCGGGACCAACTATGGCTACACCTTC. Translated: CASSPSGTNYGYTF.

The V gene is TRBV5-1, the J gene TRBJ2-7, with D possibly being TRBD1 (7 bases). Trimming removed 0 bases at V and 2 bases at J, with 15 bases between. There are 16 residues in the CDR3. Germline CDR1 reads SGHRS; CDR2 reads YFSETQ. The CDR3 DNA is TGCGCCAGCAGCTTGGTGACAGGGAGGAGTACCTACGAGCAGTACTTC. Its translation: CASSLVTGRSTYEQYF.

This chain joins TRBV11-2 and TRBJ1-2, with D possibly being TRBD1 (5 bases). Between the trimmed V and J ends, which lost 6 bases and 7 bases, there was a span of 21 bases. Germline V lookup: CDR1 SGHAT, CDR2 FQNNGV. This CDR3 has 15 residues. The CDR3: CASSQTDLLSGGYTF. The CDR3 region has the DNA TGTGCCAGCAGTCAGACAGATCTTTTAAGTGGTGGCTACACCTTC.

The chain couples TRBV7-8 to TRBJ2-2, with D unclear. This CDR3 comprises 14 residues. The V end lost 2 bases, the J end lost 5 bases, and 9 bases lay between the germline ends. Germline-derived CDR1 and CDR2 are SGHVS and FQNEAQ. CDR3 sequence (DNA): TGTGCCAGCAGCTTAAAATCCGTGACCGGGGAGCTGTTTTTT. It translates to CASSLKSVTGELFF. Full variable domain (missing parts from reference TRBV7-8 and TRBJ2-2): GAGVSQSPRYKVAKRGQDVALRCDPISGHVSLFWYQQALGQGPEFLTYFQNEAQLDKSGLPSDRFFAERPEGSVSTLKIQRTQQEDSAVYLCASSLKSVTGELFFGEGSRLTVL.

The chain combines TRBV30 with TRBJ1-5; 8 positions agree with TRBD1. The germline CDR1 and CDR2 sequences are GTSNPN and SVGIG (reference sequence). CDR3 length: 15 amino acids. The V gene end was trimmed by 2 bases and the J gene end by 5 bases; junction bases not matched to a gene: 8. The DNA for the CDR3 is TGTGCCTGGAGTACCGGACAGGGTGTCGATCAGCCCCAGCATTTT. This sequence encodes CAWSTGQGVDQPQHF.

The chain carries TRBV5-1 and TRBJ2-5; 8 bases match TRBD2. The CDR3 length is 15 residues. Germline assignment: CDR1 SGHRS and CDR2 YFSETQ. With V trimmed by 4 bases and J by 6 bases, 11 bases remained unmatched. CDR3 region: CASSHGLAAEKTQYF. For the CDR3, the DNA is TGCGCCAGCAGCCACGGACTAGCCGCCGAAAAGACCCAGTACTTC.

CDR3 protein: CASLPWEDTAKLFF. DNA of the CDR3: TGTGCCTCACTCCCGTGGGAGGATACTGCGAAGCTTTTCTTT. This rearrangement joins TRBV30 to TRBJ1-1; the D is unclear. V was pared by 7 bases and J by 13 bases, with 28 bases between. Germline V gives CDR1 GTSNPN, CDR2 SVGIG (reference sequence). The CDR3 runs to 14 residues. Full variable domain (outside the CDR3, taken from reference TRBV30 and TRBJ1-1): SQTIHQWPATLVQPVGSPLSLECTVEGTSNPNLYWYRQAAGRGLQLLFYSVGIGQISSEVPQNLSASRPQDRQFILSSKKLLLSDSGFYLCASLPWEDTAKLFFGQGTRLTVV.

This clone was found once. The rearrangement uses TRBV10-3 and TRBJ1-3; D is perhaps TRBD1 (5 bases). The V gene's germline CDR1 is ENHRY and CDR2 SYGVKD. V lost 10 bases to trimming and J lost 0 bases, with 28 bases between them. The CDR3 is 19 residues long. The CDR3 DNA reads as TGTGCCACCAATCATGGGGCCGTGGCAGGACCAAACTCTGGAAACACCATATATTTT. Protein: CATNHGAVAGPNSGNTIYF.

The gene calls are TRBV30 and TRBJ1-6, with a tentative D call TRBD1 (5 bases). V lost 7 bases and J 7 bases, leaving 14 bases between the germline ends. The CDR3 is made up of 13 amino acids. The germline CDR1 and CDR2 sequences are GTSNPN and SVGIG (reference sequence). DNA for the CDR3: TGTGCCTTGTGCGGGACGGCCAATTCACCCCTCCACTTT. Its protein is CALCGTANSPLHF.

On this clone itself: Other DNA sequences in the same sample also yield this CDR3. In DNA form, the CDR3 reads TGCAGTGCTAGAGGTCACACTGAAGCTTTCTTT. Translation gives CSARGHTEAFF. This chain connects TRBV20-1 to TRBJ1-1; D uncertain. In germline, CDR1 is DFQATT, CDR2 SNEGSKA (reference sequence). The V gene lost 1 base and the J gene lost 3 bases, with 3 bases spanning the gap. This CDR3 has 11 residues.

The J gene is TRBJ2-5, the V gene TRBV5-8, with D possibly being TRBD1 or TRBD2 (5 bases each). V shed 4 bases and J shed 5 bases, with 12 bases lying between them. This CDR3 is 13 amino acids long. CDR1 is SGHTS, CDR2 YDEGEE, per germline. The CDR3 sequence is CASSRGRTETQYF. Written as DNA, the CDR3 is TGTGCCAGCAGCCGGGGACGAACCGAGACCCAGTACTTC.

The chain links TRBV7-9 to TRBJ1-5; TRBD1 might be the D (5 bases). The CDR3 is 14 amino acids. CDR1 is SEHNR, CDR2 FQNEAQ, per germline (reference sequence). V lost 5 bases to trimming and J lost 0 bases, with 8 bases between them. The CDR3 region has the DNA TGTGCCAGCAGCGGCCAGGGTAGCAATCAGCCCCAGCATTTT. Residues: CASSGQGSNQPQHF.

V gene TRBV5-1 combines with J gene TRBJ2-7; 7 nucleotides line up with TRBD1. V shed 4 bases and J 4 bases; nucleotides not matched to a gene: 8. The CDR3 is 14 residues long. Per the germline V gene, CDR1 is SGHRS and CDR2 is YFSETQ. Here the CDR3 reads CASSPLGTVYEQYF. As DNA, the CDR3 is TGCGCCAGCAGCCCGCTGGGGACAGTATACGAGCAGTACTTC.

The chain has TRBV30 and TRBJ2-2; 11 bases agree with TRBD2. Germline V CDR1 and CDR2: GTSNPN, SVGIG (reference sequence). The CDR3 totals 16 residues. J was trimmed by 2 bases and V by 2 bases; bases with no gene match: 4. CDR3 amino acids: CAWSSLAGGNTGELFF. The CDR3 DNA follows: TGTGCCTGGAGTTCTCTAGCGGGGGGCAACACCGGGGAGCTGTTTTTT.

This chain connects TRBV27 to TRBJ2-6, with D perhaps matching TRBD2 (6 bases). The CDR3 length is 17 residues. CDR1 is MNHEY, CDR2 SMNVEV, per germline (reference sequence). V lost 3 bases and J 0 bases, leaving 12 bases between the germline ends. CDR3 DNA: TGTGCCAGCAGTTTCGGGGGTGCCAGCTCTGGGGCCAACGTCCTGACTTTC. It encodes CASSFGGASSGANVLTF.

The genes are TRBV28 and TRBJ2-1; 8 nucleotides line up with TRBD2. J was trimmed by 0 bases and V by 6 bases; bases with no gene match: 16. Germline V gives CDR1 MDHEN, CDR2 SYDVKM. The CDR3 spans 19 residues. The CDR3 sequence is CASRTFEAGVSFSYNEQFF. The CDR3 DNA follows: TGTGCCAGCAGGACCTTCGAAGCGGGGGTTTCCTTCTCCTACAATGAGCAGTTCTTC.

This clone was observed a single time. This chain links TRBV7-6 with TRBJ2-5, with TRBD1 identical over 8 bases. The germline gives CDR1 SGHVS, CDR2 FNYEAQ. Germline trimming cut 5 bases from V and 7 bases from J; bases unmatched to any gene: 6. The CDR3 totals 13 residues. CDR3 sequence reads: CASSRDRLGTQYF. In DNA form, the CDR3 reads TGTGCCAGCAGCCGGGACAGGTTGGGGACCCAGTACTTC.

CDR3 protein: CASSLRVGDRGYNEQFF. CDR3 sequence (DNA): TGCGCCAGCAGCTTAAGGGTGGGAGACAGGGGTTACAATGAGCAGTTCTTC. The chain employs TRBV4-1 and TRBJ2-1; 8 bases map to TRBD1. Germline CDR1 is MGHRA and CDR2 is YSYEKL. J lost 4 bases, V lost 5 bases, and 13 bases had no gene match. This CDR3 has 17 residues.

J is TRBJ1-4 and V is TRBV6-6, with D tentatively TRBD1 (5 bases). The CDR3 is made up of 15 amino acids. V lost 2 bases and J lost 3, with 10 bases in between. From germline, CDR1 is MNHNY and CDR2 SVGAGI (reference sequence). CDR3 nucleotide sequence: TGTGCCAGCAGTTACGGGAGGGGAGCTAATGAAAAACTGTTTTTT. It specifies CASSYGRGANEKLFF.

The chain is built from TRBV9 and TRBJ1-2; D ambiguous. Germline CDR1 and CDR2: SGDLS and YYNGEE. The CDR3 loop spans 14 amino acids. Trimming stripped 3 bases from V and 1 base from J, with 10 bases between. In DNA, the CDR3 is TGTGCCAGCAGCGCTGAATCACATAACTATGGCTACACCTTC. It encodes CASSAESHNYGYTF.

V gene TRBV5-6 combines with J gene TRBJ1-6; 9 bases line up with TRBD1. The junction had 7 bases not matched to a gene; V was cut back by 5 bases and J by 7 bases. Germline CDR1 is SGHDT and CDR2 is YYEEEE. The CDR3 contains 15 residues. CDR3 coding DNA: TGTGCCAGCAGGTTCTTAGGACAGGGGAATTCACCCCTCCACTTT. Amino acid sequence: CASRFLGQGNSPLHF.

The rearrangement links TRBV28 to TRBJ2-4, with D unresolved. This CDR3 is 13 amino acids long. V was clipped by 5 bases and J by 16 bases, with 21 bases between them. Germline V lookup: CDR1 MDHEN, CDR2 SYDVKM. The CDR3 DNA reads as TGTGCCAGCAGTGACACAACGGGCCTCGACGGTTACTTC. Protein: CASSDTTGLDGYF.

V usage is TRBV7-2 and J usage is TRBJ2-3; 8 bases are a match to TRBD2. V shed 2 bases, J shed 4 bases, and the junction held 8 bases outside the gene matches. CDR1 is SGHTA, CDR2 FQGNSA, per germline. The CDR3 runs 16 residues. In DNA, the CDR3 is TGTGCCAGCAGCTTATTGCGGACTAGCCTCTCAGATACGCAGTATTTT. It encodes CASSLLRTSLSDTQYF.